The 27 T cell receptor beta chains listed next were all sequenced from one sample in a study of blood T cell repertoires in COVID-19. Assay used: immunoSEQ multiplex PCR; TCRdb lists only in-frame clones, some missing. The profile shows 120,000 or so clones, approximately 90% of them singletons. Sequenced sample: peripheral blood. The origin of the receptors is an elderly woman with acute or convalescent COVID-19.

The CDR3 region has the DNA TGTGCCAGCAGCCAAGTGGGACTGAAGGCAGATACGCAGTATTTT. Amino acids: CASSQVGLKADTQYF. The V and J genes are TRBV3-1 (or the pseudogene TRBV3-2) and TRBJ2-3; possible D gene TRBD2, 6 bases. Germline values: CDR1 LGHDT, CDR2 YNNKEL (reference sequence). The length of the CDR3 is 15 residues. Trimming pared 1 base from V and 4 bases from J, leaving 12 bases between.

This chain links TRBV2 with TRBJ1-4; no clear D gene. This CDR3 is 11 amino acids long. The V end lost 5 bases, the J end lost 4 bases, and 2 bases lay between the germline ends. Germline V gene lookup returns CDR1 SNHLY and CDR2 FYNNEI. The CDR3 spells CASSRNEKLFF. For the CDR3, the DNA is TGTGCCAGCAGTCGTAATGAAAAACTGTTTTTT.

The chain employs TRBV5-1 and TRBJ1-6; D call uncertain. CDR3 length: 13 residues. Germline V gene data show CDR1 as SGHRS and CDR2 as YFSETQ. V shed 4 bases and J shed 6 bases, with 8 bases lying between them. CDR3 in amino acids: CASSRAGNSPLHF. The CDR3 region has the DNA TGCGCCAGCAGCCGCGCCGGTAATTCACCCCTCCACTTT.

This rearrangement joins TRBV29-1 to TRBJ1-2, with 11 bases aligning to TRBD1. The germline V gene has CDR1 SQVTM and CDR2 ANQGSEA. This CDR3 has 12 amino acids. The V gene end was trimmed by 5 bases and the J gene end by 7 bases; junction bases not matched to a gene: 3. CDR3 residues: CSVWTGGLGYTF. The CDR3 DNA reads TGCAGCGTTTGGACAGGGGGCCTTGGCTACACCTTC. The full variable domain, with the rest looked up from reference TRBV29-1 and TRBJ1-2, is SAVISQKPSRDICQRGTSLTIQCQVDSQVTMMFWYRQQPGQSLTLIATANQGSEATYESGFVIDKFPISRPNLTFSTLTVSNMSPEDSSIYLCSVWTGGLGYTFGSGTRLTVV.

V is TRBV6-5 and J is TRBJ2-7; perhaps TRBD1 as D (5 bases). CDR1 and CDR2 (germline): MNHEY, SVGAGI. V lost 0 bases, J lost 7 bases, and 19 bases lay in between. This CDR3 is built from 16 residues. CDR3 DNA: TGTGCCAGCAGTTACTCCGCGGTTGACCGTGCAGGGGAGCAGTACTTC. This sequence encodes CASSYSAVDRAGEQYF.

Worth noting for this clone: Relative to the germline gene, one junction end is altered; a read error may explain this. The chain has TRBV7-2 and TRBJ1-3, with a tentative D call TRBD1 (5 bases). This CDR3 has 16 amino acids. Per the germline V gene, CDR1 is SGHTA and CDR2 is FQGNSA. The CDR3 DNA reads TGTGCCAGCAGTTTAGGCGCGGGGCGTTCCGGAAACACCATATATTTT. Translating gives CASSLGAGRSGNTIYF.

The V and J genes are TRBV20-1 and TRBJ2-1, with D unresolved. V was clipped by 3 bases and J by 3 bases, with 9 bases between them. The germline V gene has CDR1 DFQATT and CDR2 SNEGSKA (reference sequence). The CDR3 has 13 amino acids. In DNA form, the CDR3 reads TGCAGTGCTAGTGCAGAAAACTACAATGAGCAGTTCTTC. This gives the protein CSASAENYNEQFF.

The genes are TRBV3-1 (or the pseudogene TRBV3-2) and TRBJ1-2; D unclear. The length of the CDR3 is 14 residues. The V gene's germline CDR1 is LGHDT and CDR2 YNNKEL (reference sequence). Between the trimmed V and J ends, which lost 1 base and 4 bases, there was a span of 10 bases. CDR3 sequence: CASSQGRVVYGYTF. The CDR3 DNA follows: TGTGCCAGCAGCCAAGGCCGGGTGGTCTATGGCTACACCTTC.

V and J are TRBV6-6 and TRBJ1-2; D gene ambiguous. Trimming took off 6 bases at V and 2 bases at J, with 13 bases between the two ends. CDR1 is MNHNY and CDR2 is SVGAGI in the germline V gene (reference sequence). The CDR3 has 14 residues. The CDR3 here is CASSLMTPNYGYTF. CDR3 DNA sequence: TGTGCCAGCAGCCTAATGACACCAAACTATGGCTACACCTTC.

The chain uses TRBV18 and TRBJ1-2; D remains ambiguous. From germline, CDR1 is KGHSH and CDR2 LQKENI. This CDR3 contains 14 residues. Trimming removed 2 bases at V and 4 bases at J, with 11 bases between. In DNA form, the CDR3 reads TGTGCCAGCTCACCAACCGGACTCTCCTATGGCTACACCTTC. This sequence encodes CASSPTGLSYGYTF. Full variable domain (outside the CDR3, taken from reference TRBV18 and TRBJ1-2): NAGVMQNPRHLVRRRGQEARLRCSPMKGHSHVYWYRQLPEEGLKFMVYLQKENIIDESGMPKERFSAEFPKEGPSILRIQQVVRGDSAAYFCASSPTGLSYGYTFGSGTRLTVV.

The J gene is TRBJ1-3, the V gene TRBV7-2; 11 nucleotides match TRBD1. Germline V gives CDR1 SGHTA, CDR2 FQGNSA. Losses at the gene ends were 7 bases for V and 0 bases for J; bases not matched to a gene: 8. This CDR3 is 17 amino acids long. The CDR3 nucleotides read TGTGCCAGCACCCCCGGGACAGGGGGGATCTCTGGAAACACCATATATTTT. Translation: CASTPGTGGISGNTIYF.

The chain employs TRBV11-2 and TRBJ2-1, with TRBD2 identical over 9 bases. This CDR3 comprises 16 residues. Germline V gene sequence: CDR1 SGHAT, CDR2 FQNNGV. V lost 5 bases, J lost 5 bases, and 10 bases stayed unmatched. The CDR3, as DNA: TGTGCCAGCAGCCCGCCAATAGCGGGGGTCCACAATGAGCAGTTCTTC. As protein: CASSPPIAGVHNEQFF.

This clone has a single count. This chain uses TRBV7-9 with TRBJ2-5; no definite D call. The CDR3 extends over 15 amino acids. Trimming removed 0 bases at V and 3 bases at J, with 11 bases between. CDR1 is SEHNR and CDR2 is FQNEAQ in the germline V gene (reference sequence). CDR3 sequence: CASSLARVAEETQYF. In DNA, the CDR3 is TGTGCCAGCAGCTTAGCGCGCGTGGCGGAAGAGACCCAGTACTTC.

CDR3 amino acids: CASSVSRGEQFF. As DNA, the CDR3 is TGTGCCAGCAGCGTATCCCGGGGTGAGCAGTTCTTC. The chain carries TRBV9 and TRBJ2-1; D might be TRBD2 (5 bases). The ends were cut back, 1 base at V and 9 bases at J, with 8 bases in the middle. The CDR3 contains 12 residues. Germline lookup yields CDR1 SGDLS and CDR2 YYNGEE.

V is TRBV15 and J is TRBJ2-5; 11 nucleotides match TRBD1. V shed 4 bases, J shed 5 bases, and the junction held 6 bases outside the gene matches. The CDR3 extends over 15 amino acids. Germline CDR1 LNHNV, CDR2 YYDKDF (reference sequence). In nucleotides, the CDR3 is TGTGCCACCAGCACCTGGACAGGGGGCGGCGAGACCCAGTACTTC. Protein: CATSTWTGGGETQYF.

The rearrangement uses TRBV6-2 or TRBV6-3 and TRBJ1-2; 10 bases are shared with TRBD1. CDR3 length: 15 amino acids. Per the germline V gene, CDR1 is MNHEY and CDR2 is SVGEGT. V was clipped by 0 bases and J by 5 bases; unmatched bases: 3. Here the CDR3 DNA reads TGTGCCAGCAGTTACTCGATGGACAGGGGGTATGGCTACACCTTC. This encodes CASSYSMDRGYGYTF.

J is TRBJ1-1 and V is TRBV15; 8 bases are shared with TRBD1. The germline V gene encodes CDR1 LNHNV and CDR2 YYDKDF (reference sequence). The CDR3 spans 13 residues. Trimming removed 5 bases from V and 7 bases from J; junction bases left unmatched: 6. As DNA, the CDR3 is TGTGCCACCAGCGCTCGACAGGGGTATGAAGCTTTCTTT. This sequence encodes CATSARQGYEAFF. Drawing the rest from reference TRBV15 and TRBJ1-1, the complete variable domain is DAMVIQNPRYQVTQFGKPVTLSCSQTLNHNVMYWYQQKSSQAPKLLFHYYDKDFNNEADTPDNFQSRRPNTSFCFLDIRSPGLGDTAMYLCATSARQGYEAFFGQGTRLTVV.

The chain employs TRBV5-6 and TRBJ2-7; D possibly corresponds to TRBD1 (6 bases). The CDR3 covers 14 residues. From germline, CDR1 is SGHDT and CDR2 YYEEEE. Trimming stripped 3 bases from V and 2 bases from J, with 12 bases between. The CDR3 loop reads CASSSGTQTYEQYF. For the CDR3, the DNA is TGTGCCAGCAGCTCGGGGACACAAACCTACGAGCAGTACTTC.

Written as DNA, the CDR3 is TGTGCCAGCGTGGACAGGGTTGATCTCCTAGCGGGAACTCGATCCTACGAGCAGTACTTC. This gives the protein CASVDRVDLLAGTRSYEQYF. The chain carries TRBV27 and TRBJ2-7, with TRBD2 as a possible D gene (9 bases). This CDR3 has 20 amino acids. V was pared by 8 bases and J by 1 base, with 33 bases between. Germline loops: CDR1 MNHEY, CDR2 SMNVEV (reference sequence).

The chain is built from TRBV18 and TRBJ1-1; the match to TRBD1 covers 7 bases. CDR1 is KGHSH and CDR2 is LQKENI in the germline V gene. The CDR3 has 14 residues. V lost 3 bases, J lost 1 base, and 2 bases stayed unmatched. CDR3 DNA: TGTGCCAGCTCACCGGGACAGACGAACACTGAAGCTTTCTTT. Its translation: CASSPGQTNTEAFF.

The chain uses TRBV29-1 and TRBJ2-3; the D is unclear. V dropped 6 bases and J dropped 1 base, with 14 bases sitting between them. Per germline, CDR1 SQVTM and CDR2 ANQGSEA. There are 14 residues in the CDR3. For the CDR3, the DNA is TGCAGCGTGGAGAAGGCCCCCGGCACAGATACGCAGTATTTT. Protein product: CSVEKAPGTDTQYF.

The J gene is TRBJ1-2, the V gene TRBV6-5; D possibly corresponds to TRBD1 (5 bases). CDR1 is MNHEY, CDR2 SVGAGI, per germline. This CDR3 is built from 14 residues. The germline V and J ends were trimmed by 4 bases and 4 bases, with 13 bases remaining between them. CDR3 nucleotides: TGTGCCAGCAGTTCTCAAGGGGCCGGCTATGGCTACACCTTC. Translated: CASSSQGAGYGYTF.

The chain recombines TRBV19 with TRBJ1-1; weak D call: TRBD1 (6 bases). V was shortened by 5 bases and J by 0 bases, with 16 bases between the two germline ends. CDR3 length equals 16 residues. From germline, CDR1 is LNHDA and CDR2 SQIVND (reference sequence). In DNA form, the CDR3 reads TGTGCCAGTAGTGTCACCGGGACAACCATGAACACTGAAGCTTTCTTT. Translated: CASSVTGTTMNTEAFF.

The V and J genes are TRBV11-2 and TRBJ1-1; TRBD1 might be the D (6 bases). Per the germline V gene, CDR1 is SGHAT and CDR2 is FQNNGV. The CDR3 has 15 amino acids. Trimming stripped 6 bases from V and 0 bases from J, with 14 bases between. The CDR3 DNA reads TGTGCCAGCAGGAACAGGGTTAAGTTGAACACTGAAGCTTTCTTT. It translates to CASRNRVKLNTEAFF. The full variable domain, completed using reference TRBV11-2 and TRBJ1-1, is EAGVAQSPRYKIIEKRQSVAFWCNPISGHATLYWYQQILGQGPKLLIQFQNNGVVDDSQLPKDRFSAERLKGVDSTLKIQPAKLEDSAVYLCASRNRVKLNTEAFFGQGTRLTVV.

The chain employs TRBV15 and TRBJ1-5, with unresolved D. V shed 1 base and J shed 2 bases, with 9 bases lying between them. The germline V gene has CDR1 LNHNV and CDR2 YYDKDF (reference sequence). This CDR3 comprises 15 residues. In DNA, the CDR3 is TGTGCCACCAGCAGAGCCGGAGACGGCAATCAGCCCCAGCATTTT. Its translation is CATSRAGDGNQPQHF.

V gene TRBV4-1 combines with J gene TRBJ1-5; D is possibly TRBD1 (5 bases). V was trimmed by 4 bases and J by 8 bases, leaving 12 bases between them. The CDR3 has 13 amino acids. CDR1 is MGHRA and CDR2 is YSYEKL in the germline V gene. The CDR3 DNA follows: TGCGCCAGCAGCCCCGGGACTACCGAGCCCCAGCATTTT. It codes for CASSPGTTEPQHF.

This clone was found a few times. Other nucleotide sequences from this sample produce the same CDR3. This sequence joins TRBV4-3 and TRBJ2-7; TRBD2 might be the D (6 bases). From germline, CDR1 is LGHNA and CDR2 YSLEER. This CDR3 spans 15 amino acids. The germline V and J ends were trimmed by 0 bases and 1 base, with 10 bases remaining between them. CDR3 bases: TGCGCCAGCAGCCAAGATCGGGGGTTATCCTACGAGCAGTACTTC. It specifies CASSQDRGLSYEQYF.